The sequence of this T cell receptor beta chain was determined in a study of T cells in Graves' hyperthyroidism and ophthalmopathy. RNA transcripts were the template for amplifying TCR beta CDR3 regions. First-round RT-PCR of the TCR CDR3 relied on the HTBI primer set. TCRdb analysed the multiplex PCR reads with MiXCR anew, one entry per CDR3 protein. Altogether approximately 640,000 distinct CDR3 sequences are present, roughly 46% being singletons, with the ten largest covering more than 7%. The clonotype was recovered from an adult man with Graves' disease, either hyperthyroidism or ophthalmopathy (not recorded which). Material for sequencing was peripheral blood or thyroid tissue (not recorded which).

CDR3 bases: TGTGCCAGCAGCCCCTCCAGCGGAGTAGGGGAGACCCAGTACTTC. Translating gives CASSPSSGVGETQYF. The chain has TRBV14 and TRBJ2-5; a weak D match, TRBD2 (5 bases). Germline CDR1 reads SGHDN; CDR2 reads FVKESK. The CDR3 covers 15 residues. V was shortened by 4 bases and J by 5 bases, with 17 bases between the two germline ends.